The present TCR beta chain was sequenced within a study of T-cell reconstitution after alpha-beta-depleted transplantation in children. The CDR3 sequence is 12 residues long. The V gene lost 4 bases and the J gene lost 4 bases, with 4 bases spanning the gap. It was with unique molecular identifiers that the TCRbeta library was prepared. TCRdb reprocessed the PCR reads via MiXCR and lists one record per CDR3 protein. The sample has about 500,000 distinct CDR3 sequences; 9.5% to 12% are singletons. This clonotype was detected ten times or more. V usage is TRBV12-3 or TRBV12-4 and J usage is TRBJ2-2; no clear D. This specimen was PBMCs, mostly from graft donor cells, taken 180 days after TCRalphabeta/CD19-depleted stem cell transplant. The source of this sequence is a female patient aged 2 to 10 who had a stem cell transplant for aplastic anemia, so the T cells may come from the graft donor. The CDR3 nucleotides are TGTGCCAGCAGTTGGGTCACCGGGGAGCTGTTTTTT. Amino acids: CASSWVTGELFF.